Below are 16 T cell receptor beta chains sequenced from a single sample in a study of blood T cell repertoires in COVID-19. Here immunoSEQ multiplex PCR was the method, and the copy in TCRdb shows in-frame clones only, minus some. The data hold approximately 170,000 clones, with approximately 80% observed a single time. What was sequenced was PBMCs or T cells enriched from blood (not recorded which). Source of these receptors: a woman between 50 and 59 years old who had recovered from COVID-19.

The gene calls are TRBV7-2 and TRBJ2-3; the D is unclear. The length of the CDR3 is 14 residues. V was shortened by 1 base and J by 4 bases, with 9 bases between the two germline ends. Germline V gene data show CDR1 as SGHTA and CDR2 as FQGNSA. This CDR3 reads CASSLGHPADTQYF. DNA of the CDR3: TGTGCCAGCAGCTTAGGGCACCCCGCAGATACGCAGTATTTT.

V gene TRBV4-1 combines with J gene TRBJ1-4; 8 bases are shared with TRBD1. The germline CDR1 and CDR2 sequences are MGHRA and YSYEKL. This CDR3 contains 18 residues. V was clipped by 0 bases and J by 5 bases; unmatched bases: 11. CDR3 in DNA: TGCGCCAGCAGCCAAGAAAGACAGGGGATCCAAAAGAATGAAAAACTGTTTTTT. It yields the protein CASSQERQGIQKNEKLFF.

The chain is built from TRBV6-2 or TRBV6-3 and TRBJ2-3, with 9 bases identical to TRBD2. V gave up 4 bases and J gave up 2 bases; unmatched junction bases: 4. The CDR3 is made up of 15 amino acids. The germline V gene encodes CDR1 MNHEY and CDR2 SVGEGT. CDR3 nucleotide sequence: TGTGCCAGCAGTTCCCCTAGCGGGGCCACAGATACGCAGTATTTT. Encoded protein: CASSSPSGATDTQYF.

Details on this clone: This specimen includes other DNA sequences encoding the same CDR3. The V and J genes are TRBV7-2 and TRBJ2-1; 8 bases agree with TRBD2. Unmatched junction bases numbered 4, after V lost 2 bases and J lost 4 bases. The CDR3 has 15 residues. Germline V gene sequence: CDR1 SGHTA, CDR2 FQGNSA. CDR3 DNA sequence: TGTGCCAGCAGCTTAACTAGCGGCCTGTACAATGAGCAGTTCTTC. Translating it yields CASSLTSGLYNEQFF.

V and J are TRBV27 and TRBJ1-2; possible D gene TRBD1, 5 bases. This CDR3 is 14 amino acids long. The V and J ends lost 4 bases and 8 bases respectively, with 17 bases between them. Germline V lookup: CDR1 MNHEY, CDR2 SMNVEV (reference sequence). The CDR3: CASSSLQDREGYTF. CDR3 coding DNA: TGTGCCAGCAGTTCCCTACAGGACCGGGAGGGCTACACCTTC.

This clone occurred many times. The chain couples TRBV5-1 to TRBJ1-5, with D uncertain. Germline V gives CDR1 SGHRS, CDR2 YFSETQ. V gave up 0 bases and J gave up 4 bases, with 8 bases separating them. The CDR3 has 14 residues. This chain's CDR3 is CASSLGPGNQPQHF. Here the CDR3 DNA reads TGCGCCAGCAGCTTGGGTCCGGGGAATCAGCCCCAGCATTTT.

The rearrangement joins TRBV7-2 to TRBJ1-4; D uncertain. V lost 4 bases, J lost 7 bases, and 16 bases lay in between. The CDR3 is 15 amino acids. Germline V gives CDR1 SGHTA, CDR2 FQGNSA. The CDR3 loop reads CASSSIELSGEKLFF. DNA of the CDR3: TGTGCCAGCAGCTCTATCGAGTTAAGCGGTGAAAAACTGTTTTTT.

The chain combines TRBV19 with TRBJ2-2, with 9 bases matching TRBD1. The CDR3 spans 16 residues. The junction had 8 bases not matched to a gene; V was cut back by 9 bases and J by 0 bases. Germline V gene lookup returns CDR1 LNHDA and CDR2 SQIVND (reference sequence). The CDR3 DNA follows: TGTGCCAGCAGACAGGGGGGGTTCGCGAACACCGGGGAGCTGTTTTTT. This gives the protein CASRQGGFANTGELFF.

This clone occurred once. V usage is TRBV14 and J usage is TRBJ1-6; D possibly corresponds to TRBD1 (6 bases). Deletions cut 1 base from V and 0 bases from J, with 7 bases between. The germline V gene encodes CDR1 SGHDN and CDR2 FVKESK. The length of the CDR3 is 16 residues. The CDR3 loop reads CASSQGGGSYNSPLHF. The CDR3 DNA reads TGTGCCAGCAGCCAAGGAGGGGGCTCCTATAATTCACCCCTCCACTTT.

The CDR3 nucleotides are TGTGCCACCAGTGACACAGGGGGCAGACTAGCGGGAGATATCCCTGTGAGGGAGCAGTACTTC. This sequence encodes CATSDTGGRLAGDIPVREQYF. The chain joins TRBV24-1 to TRBJ2-7; the match to TRBD2 covers 12 bases. The length of the CDR3 is 21 residues. From germline, CDR1 is KGHDR and CDR2 SFDVKD. The V and J ends lost 4 bases and 7 bases, in that order; junction bases with no gene match: 25.

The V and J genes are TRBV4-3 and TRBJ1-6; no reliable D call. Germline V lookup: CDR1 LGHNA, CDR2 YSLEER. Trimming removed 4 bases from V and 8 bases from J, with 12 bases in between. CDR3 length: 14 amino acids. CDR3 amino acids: CASSPTTGYSPLHF. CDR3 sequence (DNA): TGCGCCAGCAGCCCAACGACGGGATATTCACCCCTCCACTTT.

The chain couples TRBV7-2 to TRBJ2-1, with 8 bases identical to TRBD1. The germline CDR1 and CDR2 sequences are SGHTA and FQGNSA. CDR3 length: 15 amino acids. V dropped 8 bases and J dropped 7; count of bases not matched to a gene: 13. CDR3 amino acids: CASAPRQGARNEQFF. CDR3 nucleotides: TGTGCCAGCGCCCCAAGGCAGGGGGCGCGAAATGAGCAGTTCTTC.

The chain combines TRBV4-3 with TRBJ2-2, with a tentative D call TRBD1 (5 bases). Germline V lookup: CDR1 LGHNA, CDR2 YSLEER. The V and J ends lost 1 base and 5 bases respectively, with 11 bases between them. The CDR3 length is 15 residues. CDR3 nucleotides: TGCGCCAGCAGCCAAGTCAGGGATGGAACCGGGGAGCTGTTTTTT. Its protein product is CASSQVRDGTGELFF.

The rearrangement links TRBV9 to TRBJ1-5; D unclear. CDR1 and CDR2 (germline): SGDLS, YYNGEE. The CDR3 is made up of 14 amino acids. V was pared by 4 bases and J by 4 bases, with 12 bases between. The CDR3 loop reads CASSPNIGNQPQHF. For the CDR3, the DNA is TGTGCCAGCAGCCCCAACATCGGGAATCAGCCCCAGCATTTT.

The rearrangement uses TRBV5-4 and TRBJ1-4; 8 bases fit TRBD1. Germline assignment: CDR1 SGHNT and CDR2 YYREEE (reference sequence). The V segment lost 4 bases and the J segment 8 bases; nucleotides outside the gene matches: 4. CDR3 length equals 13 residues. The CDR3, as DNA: TGTGCCAGCAGCGTACAGGGGGGGGAAAAACTGTTTTTT. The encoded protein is CASSVQGGEKLFF. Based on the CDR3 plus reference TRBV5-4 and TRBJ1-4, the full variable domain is ETGVTQSPTHLIKTRGQQVTLRCSSQSGHNTVSWYQQALGQGPQFIFQYYREEENGRGNFPPRFSGLQFPNYSSELNVNALELDDSALYLCASSVQGGEKLFFGSGTQLSVL.

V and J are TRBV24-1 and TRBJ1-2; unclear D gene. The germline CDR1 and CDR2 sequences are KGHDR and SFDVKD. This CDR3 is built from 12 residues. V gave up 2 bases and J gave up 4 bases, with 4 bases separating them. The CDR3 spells CATSDSSYGYTF. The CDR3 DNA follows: TGTGCCACCAGTGATTCTAGCTATGGCTACACCTTC.